These 7 T cell receptor beta chains originate from one sample sequenced in a study of T cells in Graves' hyperthyroidism and ophthalmopathy. The TCR beta CDR3 regions underwent amplification using RNA transcripts as the source. HTBI primers were employed in a first-round RT-PCR of the TCR CDR3. TCRdb processed the multiplex PCR reads anew with MiXCR; each CDR3 protein has one entry. The data show more than 500,000 distinct CDR3 sequences, 16% seen once. Sequencing was performed on blood. These receptors were taken from a woman between 25 and 40 years old with Graves' ophthalmopathy.

The sample holds many counts of this clonotype. CDR3: CASSEPGTGTQPQHF. Written as DNA, the CDR3 is TGTGCCAGCAGTGAACCCGGGACAGGGACCCAGCCCCAGCATTTT. The genes are TRBV25-1 and TRBJ1-5, with 9 nucleotides matching TRBD1. V lost 2 bases and J lost 7; bases outside the gene matches: 6. The CDR3 loop spans 15 amino acids. The V gene's germline CDR1 is MGHDK and CDR2 SYGVNS.

This clonotype was counted ten times or more. The chain recombines TRBV7-9 with TRBJ2-1, with 8 bases matching TRBD2. The CDR3 is 13 amino acids. The germline V gene has CDR1 SEHNR and CDR2 FQNEAQ (reference sequence). V was clipped by 7 bases and J by 9 bases; unmatched bases: 8. CDR3 sequence reads: CASIQAGVPEQFF. CDR3 in DNA: TGTGCCAGCATCCAAGCGGGAGTCCCTGAGCAGTTCTTC.

Details on this clonotype: A much larger clone differs by one base, so this may be a read error. V and J are TRBV2 and TRBJ1-1; D is unclear. The germline V and J ends were trimmed by 8 bases and 0 bases, with 10 bases remaining between them. CDR1 is SNHLY, CDR2 FYNNEI, per germline. This CDR3 is 13 amino acids long. CDR3 nucleotide sequence: TGTGCCAGCTGGAGACATTTGAACACTGAAGCTTTCTTT. This translates into CASWRHLNTEAFF.

This clonotype was counted many times. CDR3 sequence reads: CASRRDGENTEAFF. In DNA, the CDR3 is TGTGCCAGCAGGAGAGACGGGGAGAACACTGAAGCTTTCTTT. The chain is built from TRBV28 and TRBJ1-1; D ambiguous. The V end was cut by 6 bases, the J end by 1 base, with 12 bases between. This CDR3 is built from 14 residues. Germline CDR1 reads MDHEN; CDR2 reads SYDVKM.

This clonotype was seen many times. This chain uses TRBV7-6 with TRBJ2-5; the match to TRBD2 covers 14 bases. Losses at the gene ends were 10 bases for V and 6 bases for J; bases not matched to a gene: 7. This CDR3 spans 14 amino acids. Germline V gene sequence: CDR1 SGHVS, CDR2 FNYEAQ. CDR3 DNA sequence: TGTGCCACCGGACTAGCGGGAGGTAGTCAGACCCAGTACTTC. It codes for CATGLAGGSQTQYF.

This clonotype was seen only a few times. This rearrangement joins TRBV4-3 to TRBJ2-2; either TRBD1 or TRBD2 may fit D (6 bases each). Deletions cut 4 bases from V and 0 bases from J, with 18 bases between. CDR1 is LGHNA, CDR2 YSLEER, per germline. CDR3 length: 18 amino acids. CDR3 sequence: CASSLIAVGGSNTGELFF. The CDR3 DNA is TGCGCCAGCAGCCTCATAGCGGTGGGGGGCTCGAACACCGGGGAGCTGTTTTTT.

V usage is TRBV20-1 and J usage is TRBJ2-6, with unresolved D. The germline V gene encodes CDR1 DFQATT and CDR2 SNEGSKA (reference sequence). Trimming shortened V by 0 bases and J by 4 bases, and 16 bases separated the two germline ends. The CDR3 extends over 17 amino acids. The CDR3 bases are TGCAGTGCTAGAGACCACCGGGCCCCCGCGGGGGCCAACGTCCTGACTTTC. Its translation: CSARDHRAPAGANVLTF.